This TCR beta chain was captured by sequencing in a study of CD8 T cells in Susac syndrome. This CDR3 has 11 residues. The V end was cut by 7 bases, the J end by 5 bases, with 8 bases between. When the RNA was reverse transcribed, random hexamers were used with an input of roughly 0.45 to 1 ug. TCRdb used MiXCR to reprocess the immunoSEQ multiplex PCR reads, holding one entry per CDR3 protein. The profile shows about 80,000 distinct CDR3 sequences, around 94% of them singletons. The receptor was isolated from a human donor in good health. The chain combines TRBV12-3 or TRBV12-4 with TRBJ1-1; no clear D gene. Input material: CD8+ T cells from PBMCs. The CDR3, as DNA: TGTGCCAGCAAGAGAAATACTGAAGCTTTCTTT. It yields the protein CASKRNTEAFF.